This entry lists 11 T cell receptor delta chains sequenced from one sample in a study of gamma-delta T cells after stem cell transplantation. TCRdb re-called the RT-PCR reads with CATT. The data show around 12,000 delta-chain clones, approximately 37% seen once. Input material: gamma-delta T cells. These receptors were collected from a human donor. It is not recorded whose cells these are; they may come from a transplant donor.

The chain joins TRDV3 to TRDJ1; 13 nucleotides match TRDD3. V was clipped by 4 bases and J by 0 bases; unmatched bases: 26. The CDR3 covers 22 residues. The V gene's germline CDR1 is TVYSNPD and CDR2 GDNSRS (reference sequence). The CDR3 sequence: CASLPSYTLYWGIRSYTDKLIF. DNA of the CDR3: TGTGCCTCCCTACCTTCCTACACCCTCTACTGGGGGATACGCTCGTACACCGATAAACTCATCTTT.

V gene TRDV1 combines with J gene TRDJ1, with TRDD3 identical over 12 bases. J gave up 5 bases and V 1 base, and 26 bases lay outside the gene matches. Germline V lookup: CDR1 TSWWSYY, CDR2 QGS. This CDR3 spans 23 amino acids. DNA of the CDR3: TGTGCTCTTGGGGAACAGCGCGACCTTCCTATAGTCTGGGGGATACGAGAGATGGATAAACTCATCTTT. Encoded protein: CALGEQRDLPIVWGIREMDKLIF.

This clone has only a few counts. This sequence joins TRDV3 and TRDJ1, with TRDD3 matching 12 bases. J gave up 1 base and V 5 bases, and 32 bases lay outside the gene matches. The CDR3 sequence is 23 residues long. CDR1 is TVYSNPD, CDR2 GDNSRS, per germline (reference sequence). The CDR3 DNA sequence: TGTGCCGCTCCATTCTCCCGTTTCTTACTGGGGGATACAAAAGGGCACCGCACCGATAAACTCATCTTT. It is translated as CAAPFSRFLLGDTKGHRTDKLIF. The whole variable domain, remainder taken from reference TRDV3 and TRDJ1, is CDKVTQSSPDQTVASGSEVVLLCTYDTVYSNPDLFWYRIRPDYSFQFVFYGDNSRSEGADFTQGRFSVKHILTQKAFHLVISPVRTEDSATYYCAAPFSRFLLGDTKGHRTDKLIFGKGTRVTVEP.

The rearrangement links TRDV1 to TRDJ2; 9 nucleotides align to TRDD3. Germline CDR1 is TSWWSYY and CDR2 is QGS. This CDR3 spans 24 amino acids. V shed 0 bases and J 6 bases; nucleotides not matched to a gene: 29. The CDR3 loop is CALGELSKSGSLLGIRGSAAQLFF. The CDR3 bases are TGTGCTCTTGGGGAACTCTCTAAAAGTGGTTCTCTACTGGGGATACGGGGATCGGCAGCACAACTCTTCTTT.

This clone was seen a handful of times. The chain carries TRAV29/DV5 and TRDJ1; 9 bases match TRDD3. This CDR3 has 16 amino acids. CDR1 and CDR2 (germline): NSMFDY, ISSIKDK. Germline trimming cut 3 bases from V and 3 bases from J; bases unmatched to any gene: 12. The CDR3 DNA reads TGTGCAGCAAACCCCCTGGGGGATCCGAAGTCCGATAAACTCATCTTT. Encoded protein: CAANPLGDPKSDKLIF.

This chain uses TRDV3 with TRDJ1, with D possibly matching TRDD3 (6 bases). V was trimmed by 2 bases and J by 0 bases, leaving 19 bases between them. From germline, CDR1 is TVYSNPD and CDR2 GDNSRS (reference sequence). CDR3 length: 16 residues. The CDR3 sequence: CAFFLRGWPYTDKLIF. In DNA form, the CDR3 reads TGTGCCTTTTTCCTCCGGGGATGGCCTTACACCGATAAACTCATCTTT.

The chain joins TRAV29/DV5 to TRDJ1, with TRDD3 matching over 10 bases. This CDR3 spans 17 amino acids. Germline trimming cut 1 base from V and 0 bases from J; bases unmatched to any gene: 9. Germline assignment: CDR1 NSMFDY and CDR2 ISSIKDK. CDR3 region: CAASRLGTGGYTDKLIF. For the CDR3, the DNA is TGTGCAGCAAGCCGTTTGGGTACTGGGGGATACACCGATAAACTCATCTTT.

The chain is built from TRDV1 and TRDJ1; possible D gene TRDD3, 8 bases. Germline V gene sequence: CDR1 TSWWSYY, CDR2 QGS. The CDR3 runs 20 residues. V was trimmed by 4 bases and J by 4 bases, leaving 31 bases between them. CDR3 sequence (DNA): TGTGCTCTTGGGGGACAAACATTCCTACCAACGGGGGATAACAACGATAAACTCATCTTT. Translation gives CALGGQTFLPTGDNNDKLIF.

This chain uses TRDV1 with TRDJ1; TRDD3 aligns across 12 bases. After removal of 1 base from V and 3 bases from J, the junction contained 18 bases not matched to a gene. Germline assignment: CDR1 TSWWSYY and CDR2 QGS. This CDR3 contains 21 residues. CDR3 sequence (DNA): TGTGCTCTTGGGGAACGCTGGGACCACTCCTCTGGGGGATACGCTCCCGATAAACTCATCTTT. This sequence encodes CALGERWDHSSGGYAPDKLIF.

This clone is categorized as medium-sized. The gene calls are TRDV2 and TRDJ1, with TRDD3 matching 11 bases. The germline V gene has CDR1 GEAIGNYY and CDR2 EKD. V was clipped by 5 bases and J by 4 bases; unmatched bases: 2. The CDR3 runs to 13 residues. CDR3 DNA sequence: TGTGCCTGTGCTACTGGGGGATACGATAAACTCATCTTT. It translates to CACATGGYDKLIF.

This clone was recorded a few times. The rearrangement joins TRDV3 to TRDJ1; a possible D gene is TRDD3 (10 bases). This CDR3 contains 20 residues. V was clipped by 5 bases and J by 0 bases, with 34 bases between them. CDR1 TVYSNPD and CDR2 GDNSRS come from the germline V gene (reference sequence). The CDR3 sequence is CATGPLPTLGDIPYTDKLIF. Written as DNA, the CDR3 is TGTGCCACCGGTCCCCTTCCTACGCTGGGGGATATACCGTACACCGATAAACTCATCTTT.